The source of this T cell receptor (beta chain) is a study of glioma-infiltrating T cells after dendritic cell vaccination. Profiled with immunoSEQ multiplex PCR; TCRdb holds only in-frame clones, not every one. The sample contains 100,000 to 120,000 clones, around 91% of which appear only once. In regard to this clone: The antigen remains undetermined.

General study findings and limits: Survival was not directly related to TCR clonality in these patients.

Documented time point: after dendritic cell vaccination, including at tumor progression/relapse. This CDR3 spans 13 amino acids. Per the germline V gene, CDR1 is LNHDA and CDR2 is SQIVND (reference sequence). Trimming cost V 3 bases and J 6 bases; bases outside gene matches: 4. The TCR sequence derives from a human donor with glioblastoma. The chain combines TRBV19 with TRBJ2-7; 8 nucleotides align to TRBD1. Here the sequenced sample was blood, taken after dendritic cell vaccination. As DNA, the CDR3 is TGTGCCAGTAGTATTTCAGGGGGCGGCGAGCAGTACTTC. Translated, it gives CASSISGGGEQYF.